This T cell receptor (beta chain) was profiled in a study of neurological immune-mediated disorders. Germline CDR1 and CDR2: SGDLS and YYNGEE. Trimming removed 0 bases from V and 7 bases from J; junction bases left unmatched: 5. The CDR3 is 16 amino acids. Study conclusions and caveats: Patients with HTLV-1-associated myelopathy showed the most TCR clonal expansion. Those with multiple sclerosis showed the least, falling below healthy controls.

5'RACE employing 10-nucleotide random UMIs yielded the cDNA. TCRdb fed the 5' RACE reads into MiXCR, producing one record per CDR3 protein. The data show around 83,000 distinct CDR3 sequences, with 12% to 15% seen just once and roughly 6.8% held by the top ten. This clonotype was counted many times. The antigen is undetermined. The sequencing sample was made of PBMCs. The V gene is TRBV9, the J gene TRBJ2-1; 12 bases are a match to TRBD2. This receptor was obtained from a woman between 45 and 60 years old in good health. CDR3 DNA sequence: TGTGCCAGCAGCGTAGCTAGCGGGAGGGCCATGAATGAGCAGTTCTTC. Its translation: CASSVASGRAMNEQFF. Using reference TRBV9 and TRBJ2-1 for the parts outside the CDR3, the full variable domain is DSGVTQTPKHLITATGQRVTLRCSPRSGDLSVYWYQQSLDQGLQFLIQYYNGEERAKGNILERFSAQQFPDLHSELNLSSLELGDSALYFCASSVASGRAMNEQFFGPGTRLTVL.